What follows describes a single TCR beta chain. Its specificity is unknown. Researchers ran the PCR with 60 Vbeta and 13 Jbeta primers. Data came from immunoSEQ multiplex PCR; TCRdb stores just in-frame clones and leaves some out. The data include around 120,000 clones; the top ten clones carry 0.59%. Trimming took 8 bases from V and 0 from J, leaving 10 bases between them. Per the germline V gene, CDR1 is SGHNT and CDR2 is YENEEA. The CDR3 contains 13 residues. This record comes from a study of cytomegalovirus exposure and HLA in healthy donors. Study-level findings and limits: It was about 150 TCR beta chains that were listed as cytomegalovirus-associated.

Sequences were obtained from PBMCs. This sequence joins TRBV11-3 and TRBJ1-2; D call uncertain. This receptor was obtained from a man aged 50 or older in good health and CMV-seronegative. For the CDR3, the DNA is TGTGCCAGCTCTTACAATGCTAACTATGGCTACACCTTC. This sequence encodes CASSYNANYGYTF.